This T cell receptor beta chain originates from a study of shared clonotypes between healthy human individuals. Study-wide findings and caveats: Naive subsets usually exceeded memory subsets in estimated richness.

TCRdb keeps only in-frame clones here, not all; method: immunoSEQ multiplex PCR. This sample has approximately 2.1 million clones, with just over 90% found just once. Comment on this clone: Its matching antigen is unknown.

The source material was naive CD4+ T cells from PBMCs. Subset specified: CD45RA+ positively selected. This sequence was found in a man between 18 and 35 years old in good health. Some clones in this sample may be carry-over from other donors' samples.

CDR3 nucleotide sequence: TGTGCCAGCTCGACGGGGGCAACGGGAAACACCATATATTTT. Encoded protein: CASSTGATGNTIYF. The chain is built from TRBV18 and TRBJ1-3, with D possibly TRBD1 on 6 matching bases. The CDR3 has 14 amino acids. Germline-derived CDR1 and CDR2 are KGHSH and LQKENI. Trimming took off 6 bases at V and 4 bases at J, with 13 bases between the two ends.